This paragraph reports one T cell receptor (beta chain). The antigen is unknown. This sample is drawn from a study of cytomegalovirus exposure and HLA in healthy donors. Study-level results: Reportedly, fewer N-insertions than the 666-donor mean appeared in an Asian-associated ancestry cluster in a later analysis. Analysis was performed later, and it showed HLA-associated TCR beta chains to be more clonally expanded than equally common others. According to an earlier analysis, most TCR beta V segments yielded productive rearrangements about 87% or about 30% of the time.

The PCR had 60 Vbeta and 13 Jbeta primers. The protocol was immunoSEQ multiplex PCR, while the TCRdb copy is restricted to in-frame clones and leaves out a portion. This sample has some 90,000 clones, with around 73% found just once. The origin of this receptor is a middle-aged woman in good health and CMV-seronegative. Sequencing used PBMCs.

The CDR3 DNA reads as TGTGCCAGCAGCTTAGCGCCTAGCGGTAGCACAGATACGCAGTATTTT. Its protein product is CASSLAPSGSTDTQYF. The chain couples TRBV7-6 to TRBJ2-3; 7 nucleotides align to TRBD2. Trimming cost V 0 bases and J 0 bases; bases outside gene matches: 3. The CDR3 loop spans 16 amino acids. CDR1 and CDR2 (germline): SGHVS, FNYEAQ.